This TCR beta chain is from a study of blood T cells in healthy people across ages. A second roughly 6 to 11 cycle PCR used barcoded and J-beta primers. TCRdb fed the 5' RACE reads into MiXCR, producing one record per CDR3 protein. In the table there are more than 1.4 million distinct CDR3 sequences, 35% to 45% of which are singletons. General study results and limits: Shifts in expanded clonotypes may have been confounded by donor CMV status, which was unknown. Those diversity estimates obtained from one million T cells were thought to be underestimates. A roughly linear age-dependent decrease characterized TCR beta diversity per million T cells.

The CDR3 consists of 14 residues. As regards this clonotype: Its antigen is as yet unknown.

Sequenced: blood. The sequence was collected from a woman between 18 and 30 years old in good health. This chain uses TRBV21-1 with TRBJ2-5. TRBV21-1 is noted as a pseudogene. CDR3: CASSKNLEQETQYF. CDR3 coding DNA: TGTGCCAGCAGCAAGAACCTTGAGCAAGAGACCCAGTACTTC.